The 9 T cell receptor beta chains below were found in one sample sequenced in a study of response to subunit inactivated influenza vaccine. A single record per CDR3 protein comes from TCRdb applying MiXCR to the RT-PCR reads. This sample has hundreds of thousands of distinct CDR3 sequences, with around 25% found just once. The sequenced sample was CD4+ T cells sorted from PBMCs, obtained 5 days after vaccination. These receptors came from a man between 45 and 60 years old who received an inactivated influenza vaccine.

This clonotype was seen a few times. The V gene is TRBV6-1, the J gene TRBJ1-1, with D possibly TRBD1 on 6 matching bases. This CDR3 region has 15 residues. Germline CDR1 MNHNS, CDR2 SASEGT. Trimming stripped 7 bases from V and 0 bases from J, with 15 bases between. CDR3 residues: CASTERDILNTEAFF. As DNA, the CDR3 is TGTGCCAGCACCGAAAGGGACATATTGAACACTGAAGCTTTCTTT.

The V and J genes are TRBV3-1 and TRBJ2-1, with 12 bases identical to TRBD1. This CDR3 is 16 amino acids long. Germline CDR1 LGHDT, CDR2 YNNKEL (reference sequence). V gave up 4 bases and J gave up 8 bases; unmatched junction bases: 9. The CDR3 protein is CASSPGGTGGWDEQFF. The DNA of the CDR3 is TGTGCCAGCAGCCCGGGAGGGACAGGGGGCTGGGATGAGCAGTTCTTC.

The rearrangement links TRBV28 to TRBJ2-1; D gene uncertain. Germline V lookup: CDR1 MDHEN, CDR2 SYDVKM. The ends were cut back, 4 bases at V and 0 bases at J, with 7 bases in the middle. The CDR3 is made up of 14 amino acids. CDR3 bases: TGTGCCAGCAGTTCTGTGGGCTCCTACAATGAGCAGTTCTTC. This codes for CASSSVGSYNEQFF.

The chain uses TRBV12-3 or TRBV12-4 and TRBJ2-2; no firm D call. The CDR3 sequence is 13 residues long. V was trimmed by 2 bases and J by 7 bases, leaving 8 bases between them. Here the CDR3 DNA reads TGTGCCAGCAGTTTATATGGATACGGGGAGCTGTTTTTT. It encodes CASSLYGYGELFF.

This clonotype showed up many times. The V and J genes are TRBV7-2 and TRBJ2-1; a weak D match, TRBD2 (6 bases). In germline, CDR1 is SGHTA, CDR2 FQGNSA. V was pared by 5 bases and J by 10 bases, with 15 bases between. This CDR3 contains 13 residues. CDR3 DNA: TGTGCCAGCAGCCGCGTTCCCCGGGAGGAGCAGTTCTTC. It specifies CASSRVPREEQFF.

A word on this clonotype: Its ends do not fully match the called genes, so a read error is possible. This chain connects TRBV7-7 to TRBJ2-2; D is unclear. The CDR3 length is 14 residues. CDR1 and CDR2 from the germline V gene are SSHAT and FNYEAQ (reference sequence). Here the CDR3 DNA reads TGTGCTAGCAGCCCCTCCCGGAGCACCGGGGAGCTGTTTTTT. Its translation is CASSPSRSTGELFF.

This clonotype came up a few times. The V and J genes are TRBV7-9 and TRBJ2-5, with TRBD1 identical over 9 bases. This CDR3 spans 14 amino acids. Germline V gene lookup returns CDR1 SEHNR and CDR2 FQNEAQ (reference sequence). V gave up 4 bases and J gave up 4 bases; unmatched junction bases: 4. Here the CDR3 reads CASSSGQGTETQYF. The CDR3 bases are TGTGCCAGCAGCTCCGGACAGGGGACAGAGACCCAGTACTTC.

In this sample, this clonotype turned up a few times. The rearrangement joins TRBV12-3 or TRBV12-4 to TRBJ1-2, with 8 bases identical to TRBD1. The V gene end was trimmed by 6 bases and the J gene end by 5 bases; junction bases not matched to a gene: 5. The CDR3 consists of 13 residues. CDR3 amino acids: CASRSTGVYGYTF. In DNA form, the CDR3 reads TGTGCCAGCAGGTCGACAGGGGTTTATGGCTACACCTTC.

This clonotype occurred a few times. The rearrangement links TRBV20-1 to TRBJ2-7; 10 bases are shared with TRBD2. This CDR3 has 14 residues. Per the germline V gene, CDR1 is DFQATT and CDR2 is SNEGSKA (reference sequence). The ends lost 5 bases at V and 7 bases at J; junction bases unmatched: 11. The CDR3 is CSASASGGTGEQYF. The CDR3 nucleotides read TGCAGTGCTTCCGCTAGCGGGGGAACGGGGGAGCAGTACTTC.